Included here is one T cell receptor beta chain sequence, with context. Amplification used 60 Vbeta primers and 13 Jbeta primers. Produced via immunoSEQ multiplex PCR; TCRdb's table is partial and in-frame only. This repertoire shows around 100,000 clones, approximately 72% found once; its top ten account for 3% to 4%. This specimen belongs to a study of cytomegalovirus exposure and HLA in healthy donors. The sample consisted of PBMCs. The origin of this receptor is a woman aged 50 to 65 in good health and CMV-seronegative.

The CDR3 sequence is CASSVGGRAEAFF. For the CDR3, the DNA is TGTGCCAGCAGCGTAGGAGGGAGAGCTGAAGCTTTCTTT. The chain recombines TRBV11-3 with TRBJ1-1; D gene ambiguous. CDR1 SGHNT and CDR2 YENEEA come from the germline V gene. CDR3 size: 13 residues. The V end was cut by 5 bases, the J end by 6 bases, with 13 bases between.